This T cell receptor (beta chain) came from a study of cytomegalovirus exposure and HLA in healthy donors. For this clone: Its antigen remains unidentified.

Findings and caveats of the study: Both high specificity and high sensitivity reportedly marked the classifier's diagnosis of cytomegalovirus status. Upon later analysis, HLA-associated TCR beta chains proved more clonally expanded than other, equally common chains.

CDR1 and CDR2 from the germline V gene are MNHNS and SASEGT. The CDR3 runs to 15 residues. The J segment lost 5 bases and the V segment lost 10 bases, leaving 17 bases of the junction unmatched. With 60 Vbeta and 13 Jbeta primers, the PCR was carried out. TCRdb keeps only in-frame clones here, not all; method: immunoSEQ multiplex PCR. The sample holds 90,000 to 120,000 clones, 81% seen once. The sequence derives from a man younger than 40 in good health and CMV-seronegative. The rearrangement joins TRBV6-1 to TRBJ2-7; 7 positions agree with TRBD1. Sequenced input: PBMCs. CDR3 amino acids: CATHRSPDRAHEQYF. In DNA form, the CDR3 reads TGTGCCACCCATCGTTCCCCAGACAGGGCCCACGAGCAGTACTTC.